This record covers a single TCR beta chain. V shed 4 bases and J 1 base; nucleotides not matched to a gene: 14. The CDR3 sequence is 20 residues long. Per the germline V gene, CDR1 is MGHRA and CDR2 is YSYEKL. TCRdb re-analysed the 5' RACE reads in MiXCR, keeping a single row per CDR3 protein. The data show hundreds of thousands of distinct CDR3 sequences, about a fifth seen once. These data come from a study of T-cell memory formation after mild COVID-19. This receptor was obtained from an adult woman who had mild COVID-19 (a few samples of this study predate the infection). Cell type and time point are not known. Sequencing was performed on PBMCs or a T cell subset sorted from them (not recorded which). The V gene is TRBV4-1, the J gene TRBJ2-3; 13 bases line up with TRBD2. CDR3 sequence: CASSPKTSGRAKVGTDTQYF. Here the CDR3 DNA reads TGCGCCAGCAGCCCGAAAACTAGCGGGAGGGCCAAAGTTGGCACAGATACGCAGTATTTT.